The present TCR beta chain was sequenced within a study of post-analysis software for immune sequencing data (dated by TCRdb to between 2015 and 2017). Background for the entire study: Relapsing-remitting, secondary progressive and progressive-relapsing multiple sclerosis were recorded as disease courses, and subtype annotation was lacking for some patients. A subset of samples was prepared in parallel using single-end sample barcoding, then pooled and co-amplified after Illumina adapter ligation. The patient repertoires were compared against approximately ten previously published healthy control repertoires obtained from donors aged about 6 to 28 years.

This clonotype has a handful of counts. The target of this receptor is not known. Base quality data are lacking; no much larger clone is found one base away. TCR beta repertoires were profiled from peripheral blood of roughly 13 young patients with multiple sclerosis to demonstrate the VDJtools post-analysis software. The multiple sclerosis patients were children and adolescents ranging in age from 6 to 15 years. General conclusions and limits of the study: The control group was slightly older than the multiple sclerosis patient group. Compared with controls, multiple sclerosis patients had significantly lower normalized Chao1 diversity, a finding suggesting substantial peripheral T-cell clonal expansion. Patients showed significantly higher frequencies than controls for a few TRBV segments, among them TRBV5-6, TRBV5-1 and TRBV20-1. Strong co-clustering of samples prepared in the same batch was shown by direct clustering with F measure, prompting a batch-effect correction.

Libraries were prepared through PCR. The instrument given in TCRdb is Illumina HiSeq 2500. To reduce PCR and sequencing biases, unique molecular identifiers were incorporated into the TCR beta cDNA libraries. Per 1 to 10 million input T cells, some 500,000 cDNA molecules were obtained, such that each molecule approximated one T cell. The patient libraries were prepared and sequenced using the same protocol as the earlier healthy control dataset. Within a given batch, samples were prepared together, multiplexed and sequenced on the same HiSeq lane. The authors processed their data as follows. MIGEC was used to process the raw barcoded reads, and molecular identifier groups with only a single read were discarded before consensus assembly and CDR3 extraction. Clonotype tables were post-analysed with VDJtools, and diversity was normalized by down-sampling all datasets to the smallest sample size. To correct batch-related cross-sample contamination, repertoire overlap clustering matched CDR3 amino acid sequences but not nucleotide sequences. TCRdb trimmed public reads at Q25 via fastp, called clones via MiXCR and kept in-frame beta chains. Each entry merges the rows of one CDR3 protein and shows their most common DNA and genes. TCRdb, rather than the study authors, made the V and J calls. This sample holds over 700,000 distinct CDR3 sequences; 25% to 30% were observed only once. Around 0.56% of the sample is in the top ten clones.

The CDR3 spans 16 residues, from the cysteine through the phenylalanine. The retained sequence is limited to the CDR3, 48 bases, with the frame set at the first base. Clipping removes 4 bases from V and 1 base from J, with 7 as the unmatched junction base count. The sequence is built from TRBV12-3 or TRBV12-4 and TRBJ2-1, with 7 bases aligning to TRBD2. The sequenced sample was blood. This clonotype was sampled from a girl between 10 and 17 years old with multiple sclerosis. The DNA is as follows: TGTGCCAGCAGTTCTGTCTGGCGGGGGTCCTACAATGAGCAGTTCTTC. Its protein is CASSSVWRGSYNEQFF.